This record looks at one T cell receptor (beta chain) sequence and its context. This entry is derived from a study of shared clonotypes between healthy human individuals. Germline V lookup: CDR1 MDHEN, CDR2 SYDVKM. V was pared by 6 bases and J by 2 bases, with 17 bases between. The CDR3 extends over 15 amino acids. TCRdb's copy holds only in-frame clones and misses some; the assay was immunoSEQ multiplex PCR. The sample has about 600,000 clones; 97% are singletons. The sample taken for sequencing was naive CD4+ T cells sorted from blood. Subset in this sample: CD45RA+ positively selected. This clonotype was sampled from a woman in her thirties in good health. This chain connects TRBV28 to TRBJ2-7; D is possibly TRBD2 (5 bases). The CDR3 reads CASSPWGSATYEQYF. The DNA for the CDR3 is TGTGCCAGCAGCCCCTGGGGTAGCGCTACCTACGAGCAGTACTTC.